Listed below are T cell receptor beta chains from one sample, sequenced in a study of radiotherapy plus CTLA-4 blockade in lung cancer. This table comes from immunoSEQ multiplex PCR, and its TCRdb copy is limited to in-frame clones, with some not included. The sample holds about 98,000 clones, around 86% seen once. The specimen was peripheral blood, collected from a patient treated with radiotherapy plus ipilimumab. These receptor sequences come from a human donor with non-small cell lung cancer who had a partial response to radiotherapy plus ipilimumab. The CDR3 runs from the conserved cysteine through the conserved F or W. The D gene is left open where the match is weak. Size is omitted from some rows. Given values are once, few, many or a class for expanded clones.

size	V	D	J	DNA	CDR3
-	TRBV27	TRBD1	TRBJ1-1	TGTGCCACTAACCCGGGACAGGGGATTCGGAAGGCTGAAGCTTTCTTT	CATNPGQGIRKAEAFF
few	TRBV9	TRBD1	TRBJ2-7	TGTGCCAGCAGCCCCAGGGGACAGGCCTCCTACGAGCAGTACTTC	CASSPRGQASYEQYF
few	TRBV19	-	TRBJ1-1	TGTGCCAGTAGTTCCGGACACGGAGCCACTGAAGCTTTCTTT	CASSSGHGATEAFF
-	TRBV28	TRBD2	TRBJ2-5	TGTGCCAGCAGGGGTAACTCGGGGGGGGGAGAGACCCAGTACTTC	CASRGNSGGGETQYF
-	TRBV28	TRBD1	TRBJ1-3	TGTGCCAGCAGTCCCCGGACAGGGAGAGGAAACACCATATATTTT	CASSPRTGRGNTIYF
-	TRBV18	TRBD2	TRBJ2-7	TGTGCCAGCTCACCCTTCACGGGAGGGCTGGGGGACGAGCAGTACTTC	CASSPFTGGLGDEQYF
few	TRBV6-6	TRBD1	TRBJ1-2	TGTGCCACCCTTGCCCCAGGGGGCGCGGGGGGCTACACCTTC	CATLAPGGAGGYTF
-	TRBV15	TRBD1	TRBJ2-1	TGTGCCACCAGCGGTGGGGACAGGGGGAATGAGCAGTTCTTC	CATSGGDRGNEQFF
once	TRBV7-9	-	TRBJ2-7	TGTGCCAGCGGCCGGGATAGCGCCTACGAGCAGTACTTC	CASGRDSAYEQYF
-	TRBV19	-	TRBJ1-1	TGTGCCAGTACTCCTCCGGAGGGCACTGAAGCTTTCTTT	CASTPPEGTEAFF
-	TRBV18	TRBD2	TRBJ2-2	TGTGCCAGCTCACCACCGAATCTAGCGGGTAACACCGGGGAGCTGTTTTTT	CASSPPNLAGNTGELFF
-	TRBV7-9	TRBD1	TRBJ1-2	TGTGCCAGCAGCCAAGGGGCAGGGGGCCTAGGCTATGGCTACACCTTC	CASSQGAGGLGYGYTF
few	TRBV28	-	TRBJ2-7	TGTGCCAGCAGTTTAGGCGTAACAGGGATCTCCTACGAGCAGTACTTC	CASSLGVTGISYEQYF
-	TRBV19	TRBD1	TRBJ1-2	TGTGCCAGTAGTATCGCCGGGACAGGGGGCGGCTACACCTTC	CASSIAGTGGGYTF
-	TRBV2	-	TRBJ1-4	TGTGCCAGCAGAGAGAACCAGGGTGCTAATGAAAAACTGTTTTTT	CASRENQGANEKLFF
few	TRBV4-2	-	TRBJ1-3	TGTGCCAGCAGCCAGGACACAGGGCCCTCTGGAAACACCATATATTTT	CASSQDTGPSGNTIYF
-	TRBV27	TRBD2	TRBJ2-5	TGTGCCAGCAGTCAAGTAGCGACTAGCGGGCCGGGGACCCAGTACTTC	CASSQVATSGPGTQYF
-	TRBV11-3	TRBD1	TRBJ1-3	TGTGCCAGCAGCTTAGGAGGACAGGGGTCGGACACCATATATTTT	CASSLGGQGSDTIYF
once	TRBV9	-	TRBJ2-7	TGTGCCAGCAGCCCGAGCTACGAGCAGTACTTC	CASSPSYEQYF
few	TRBV29-1	-	TRBJ1-1	TGCAGCGTTGTCCGGGGTCCTGAAGCTTTCTTT	CSVVRGPEAFF
-	TRBV5-5	TRBD2	TRBJ2-2	TGTGCCAGCAGCCCAACGGTGGGAGGGACCGGGGAGCTGTTTTTT	CASSPTVGGTGELFF
-	TRBV2	-	TRBJ1-4	TGTGCCAGCACGGGACAACCGAATGAAAAACTGTTTTTT	CASTGQPNEKLFF
-	TRBV9	-	TRBJ1-1	TGTGCCAGCAGCAACCGACAGGAGAACACTGAAGCTTTCTTT	CASSNRQENTEAFF
-	TRBV5-6	TRBD2	TRBJ2-1	TGTGCCAGCAAGGGACTAGCGGGAGAAGGGCAGTTCTTC	CASKGLAGEGQFF
-	TRBV5-1	TRBD1	TRBJ1-2	TGCGCCAGCAACCCGGGACAGGGGGTTGGCTACACCTTC	CASNPGQGVGYTF
-	TRBV28	TRBD1	TRBJ1-2	TGTGCCAGCAGTCTCACAGGGGGCGCGGGCTATGGCTACACCTTC	CASSLTGGAGYGYTF
-	TRBV27	-	TRBJ1-5	TGTGCCAGCAGACCTTTTGGGGGCACCAGCAATCAGCCCCAGCATTTT	CASRPFGGTSNQPQHF
-	TRBV6-1	-	TRBJ1-2	TGTGCCAGCAGTCTCGGGGGGACGAATGGCTACACCTTC	CASSLGGTNGYTF
-	TRBV5-1	-	TRBJ1-1	TGCGCCAGCAGCTCAACAGGGCGTGACACTGAAGCTTTCTTT	CASSSTGRDTEAFF
-	TRBV5-8	TRBD2	TRBJ2-2	TGTGCCAGCAGCTTATACGGGACTAGCGGGAACACCGGGGAGCTGTTTTTT	CASSLYGTSGNTGELFF
-	TRBV6-6	-	TRBJ2-7	TGTGCCAGCAGTTACTCGTTGCGGGGCTCCTACGAGCAGTACTTC	CASSYSLRGSYEQYF
once	TRBV28	TRBD1	TRBJ2-5	TGTGCCAGCAGTTCGGGACAGGACTCTAAGACCCAGTACTTC	CASSSGQDSKTQYF
-	TRBV5-1	TRBD1	TRBJ2-7	TGCGCCAGCAGCTATACAGGGGGCTATATCTACGAGCAGTACTTC	CASSYTGGYIYEQYF
-	TRBV4-1	-	TRBJ2-2	TGCGCCAGCAGCCAATCACTGACCGGGGAGCTGTTTTTT	CASSQSLTGELFF
-	TRBV28	TRBD2	TRBJ2-3	TGTGCCAGCACTTCGGGAGGGAATGGAGATACGCAGTATTTT	CASTSGGNGDTQYF
-	TRBV5-1	-	TRBJ2-7	TGCGCCAGCAGCCCGAATTTCAGGGGCTACGAGCAGTACTTC	CASSPNFRGYEQYF
-	TRBV5-6	TRBD1	TRBJ1-4	TGTGCCAGCAGCTACCGGGACAGGGGGGATGAAAAACTGTTTTTT	CASSYRDRGDEKLFF
-	TRBV11-2	-	TRBJ1-1	TGTGCCAGCAGCTTAGAGGCGGGCTCTAACACTGAAGCCTTCTTT	CASSLEAGSNTEAFF